This T cell receptor beta chain was sequenced during a study of immune reconstitution after stem cell transplant in scleroderma. Relative to its sample, this clonotype is large. TCRdb ran MiXCR on the RT-PCR reads and lists one entry per CDR3 protein. The sample includes 1,500 to 2,000 distinct CDR3 sequences, approximately 14% seen only once; the top ten take 20% to 25%. Germline V lookup: CDR1 MNHNY, CDR2 SVGAGI (reference sequence). With 5 bases removed from V and 3 bases from J, the gap between germline ends came to 11 bases. The CDR3 sequence is 13 residues long. The sequence was obtained from a female donor with systemic sclerosis. The specimen was taken before or after autologous hematopoietic stem cell transplantation (not recorded which). The chain has TRBV6-6 and TRBJ2-7; D might be TRBD1 (6 bases). CDR3 in DNA: TGTGCCAGCAGTCTCGACAGGAGCTACGAGCAGTACTTC. Its protein is CASSLDRSYEQYF.